This entry lists 22 T cell receptor delta chains sequenced from one sample in a study of gamma-delta T cells after stem cell transplantation. TCRdb re-called the RT-PCR reads via CATT. The table has over 2,500 delta-chain clones, about a fifth seen once; the top ten hold about 26%. Sequenced material: gamma-delta T cells. The receptors derive from a human donor. It is not recorded whose cells these are; they may come from a transplant donor.

This clone showed up just once. The translation of this DNA and the TCRdb protein of a much larger clone differ at residue 10, probably owing to a read error; the protein shown here is translated from the DNA. The rearrangement uses TRDV2 and TRDJ1; tentatively, D is TRDD3 (6 bases). Germline CDR1 GEAIGNYY, CDR2 EKD. Trimming stripped 2 bases from V and 7 bases from J, with 16 bases between. The CDR3 loop spans 14 amino acids. The CDR3 nucleotides are TGTGCCTGTGACATGTGGGGATCCGATATTAAACTCATCTTT. Translating it yields CACDMWGSDIKLIF.

The chain links TRDV2 to TRDJ1, with D perhaps given as TRDD2 or TRDD3 (6 bases each). CDR1 and CDR2 from the germline V gene are GEAIGNYY and EKD. This CDR3 comprises 19 residues. The V end lost 0 bases, the J end lost 3 bases, and 25 bases lay between the germline ends. Written as DNA, the CDR3 is TGTGCCTGTGACACCGTATCCGATCCTACGCGTACTGGGTCCGATAAACTCATCTTT. It specifies CACDTVSDPTRTGSDKLIF.

In regard to this clone: A far larger clone is just one base off, so this is likely a read error. The identical CDR3 is also encoded by other nucleotide sequences in the sample. The chain couples TRDV2 to TRDJ1; 8 nucleotides align to TRDD3. Germline values: CDR1 GEAIGNYY, CDR2 EKD. The CDR3 is 16 amino acids. The CDR3 DNA reads as TGTGCCTGTGACCTCCTGGGGGACCCCTACACCGATAAGCTCATCTTT. This translates into CACDLLGDPYTDKLIF.

About this clone itself: With a far larger clone one base away, a read error is the likely cause. The same CDR3 is also encoded by other DNA sequences in this sample. This chain links TRDV2 with TRDJ1, with 7 nucleotides matching TRDD3. CDR3 length: 17 amino acids. Germline V lookup: CDR1 GEAIGNYY, CDR2 EKD. Trimming cost V 6 bases and J 3 bases; bases outside gene matches: 18. CDR3 coding DNA: TGTGCCTGTCTGAGGCTGGGGGGATCGAGTGGGTCCGATAAACTCATCTTT. Protein product: CACLRLGGSSGSDKLIF.

This clone was seen only once. The protein in TCRdb stems from a much larger clone and differs at residue 5 from this DNA's translation, likely a read error; here the protein is translated from the DNA. This chain joins TRDV2 and TRDJ1, with 7 bases aligning to TRDD3. The CDR3 consists of 16 residues. In germline, CDR1 is GEAIGNYY, CDR2 EKD. Trimming at V came to 3 bases and at J to 1 base, leaving 10 bases not matched to a gene. CDR3: CACDALVDTRTDKLIF. DNA for the CDR3: TGTGCCTGTGACGCTCTCGTGGATACGCGCACCGATAAACTCATCTTT.

This clone has just a few counts. The chain recombines TRDV1 with TRDJ1, with D possibly being TRDD3 (5 bases). The V end lost 0 bases, the J end lost 3 bases, and 20 bases lay between the germline ends. The CDR3 runs 18 residues. Per germline, CDR1 TSWWSYY and CDR2 QGS. CDR3 residues: CALGELGPGGGSPDKLIF. The CDR3 DNA is TGTGCTCTTGGGGAACTCGGGCCCGGCGGGGGGTCGCCCGATAAACTCATCTTT.

This clone was picked up a small number of times. V gene TRDV3 combines with J gene TRDJ1; 11 bases are a match to TRDD3. The junction had 28 bases not matched to a gene; V was cut back by 3 bases and J by 1 base. Germline V gene sequence: CDR1 TVYSNPD, CDR2 GDNSRS (reference sequence). CDR3 length: 22 amino acids. In DNA form, the CDR3 reads TGTGCCTTGGGGCCTTCCTGGTCTTATCGAGACCTGGGGGATACTCTCACCGATAAACTCATCTTT. Residues: CALGPSWSYRDLGDTLTDKLIF.

To note about this clone: The mismatch at residue 12 between this DNA's translation and the TCRdb protein of a much larger clone likely reflects a read error; the protein shown is translated from the DNA. V is TRDV2 and J is TRDJ1; 9 bases align to TRDD3. V trimming: 3 bases; J trimming: 3 bases; junction bases outside the gene matches: 13. From germline, CDR1 is GEAIGNYY and CDR2 EKD. This CDR3 spans 17 amino acids. CDR3 residues: CACDPLGDSRNADKLIF. The CDR3 coding sequence is TGTGCCTGTGACCCCTTGGGGGATAGCCGAAACGCCGATAAACTCATCTTT.

By sample share, this clone is medium-sized. The chain is built from TRDV2 and TRDJ1; TRDD3 matches 9 bases. The CDR3 covers 18 residues. V dropped 3 bases and J dropped 1; count of bases not matched to a gene: 14. CDR1 is GEAIGNYY and CDR2 is EKD in the germline V gene. The CDR3 coding sequence is TGTGCCTGTGACTCGCTCAAAAAACTGGGGGACACCACCGATAAACTCATCTTT. Translation gives CACDSLKKLGDTTDKLIF.

By frequency in the sample, this clone is large. CDR3 region: CACDTVGTGLDQNESQLIF. DNA for the CDR3: TGTGCCTGTGACACCGTTGGTACTGGGTTGGACCAAAACGAGTCCCAACTCATCTTT. The rearrangement uses TRDV2 and TRDJ1; D is perhaps TRDD3 (6 bases). V gave up 0 bases and J gave up 9 bases, with 31 bases separating them. Germline assignment: CDR1 GEAIGNYY and CDR2 EKD. This CDR3 spans 19 amino acids.

The chain uses TRDV2 and TRDJ3, with D possibly matching TRDD3 (6 bases). This CDR3 has 18 residues. V lost 0 bases and J lost 1, with 12 bases in between. The germline V gene encodes CDR1 GEAIGNYY and CDR2 EKD. CDR3 nucleotides: TGTGCCTGTGACACCGTTGGGGATTTGTCCTGGGACACCCGACAGATGTTTTTC. Protein: CACDTVGDLSWDTRQMFF.

This clone was seen a few times. This sequence is one base from a far larger clone and is likely a read error. This chain joins TRDV2 and TRDJ1; tentative D call: TRDD3 (6 bases). The V gene's germline CDR1 is GEAIGNYY and CDR2 EKD. The CDR3 is 17 amino acids. V lost 0 bases and J 7 bases, leaving 23 bases between the germline ends. CDR3 amino acids: CACDTFASEGLGGKLIF. The DNA for the CDR3 is TGTGCCTGTGACACCTTCGCTTCGGAGGGTTTGGGGGGTAAACTCATCTTT.

The chain joins TRDV2 to TRDJ1, with 13 bases fitting TRDD3. CDR1 and CDR2 (germline): GEAIGNYY, EKD. After removal of 3 bases from V and 2 bases from J, the junction contained 17 bases not matched to a gene. CDR3 length equals 20 residues. The CDR3 DNA reads as TGTGCCTGTGACCCAGTACTGGGGGATACGCCGGACGAGAGGACCGATAAACTCATCTTT. Amino acid sequence: CACDPVLGDTPDERTDKLIF.

This chain uses TRDV2 with TRDJ1, with TRDD3 matching 7 bases. The CDR3 is 19 amino acids. Germline trimming cut 0 bases from V and 4 bases from J; bases unmatched to any gene: 19. Germline-derived CDR1 and CDR2 are GEAIGNYY and EKD. CDR3 sequence reads: CACDTVNGGGGIAGDKLIF. The CDR3 DNA reads as TGTGCCTGTGACACCGTCAACGGTGGGGGAGGTATAGCCGGCGATAAACTCATCTTT.

This clone is labeled medium-sized. J is TRDJ3 and V is TRDV2, with TRDD3 matching 12 bases. Looked up from germline, CDR1 is GEAIGNYY and CDR2 is EKD. The CDR3 is 20 residues long. The trim removed 0 bases at V and 2 bases at J, leaving 7 bases unmatched. CDR3 DNA sequence: TGTGCCTGTGACACCGGTGGGCTGGGGGATACGCCCTGGGACACCCGACAGATGTTTTTC. It is translated as CACDTGGLGDTPWDTRQMFF.

In its sample, this clone ranks as large (0.1 to 1%). This sample also contains other DNA sequences that code for the same CDR3. This chain links TRDV2 with TRDJ1; 8 bases match TRDD3. CDR1 is GEAIGNYY and CDR2 is EKD in the germline V gene. This CDR3 spans 15 amino acids. With V trimmed by 0 bases and J by 1 base, 3 bases remained unmatched. CDR3 DNA: TGTGCCTGTGACACCCTGGGGGACCCCACCGATAAACTCATCTTT. It translates to CACDTLGDPTDKLIF.

The genes are TRDV2 and TRDJ1, with D tentatively TRDD3 (6 bases). V lost 0 bases, J lost 1 base, and 20 bases lay in between. The germline V gene encodes CDR1 GEAIGNYY and CDR2 EKD. This CDR3 is 18 amino acids long. CDR3 DNA sequence: TGTGCCTGTGACACCCTGTGCTGGGGAAACAACCGCACCGATAAACTCATCTTT. Translating it yields CACDTLCWGNNRTDKLIF.

As concerns this clone: A much larger clone sits a single nucleotide away, making a read error possible. The chain recombines TRDV2 with TRDJ1; perhaps TRDD2 as D (5 bases). Germline CDR1 reads GEAIGNYY; CDR2 reads EKD. This CDR3 region has 14 residues. In DNA form, the CDR3 reads TGTGCCTGTGGCACCCTACCCCACACCGATAAACTCATCTTT. Amino acids: CACGTLPHTDKLIF.

As for this clone: A read error is likely here: a far larger clone is one base away. The chain couples TRDV1 to TRDJ1, with TRDD3 matching 7 bases. This CDR3 region has 27 residues. Germline V gene data show CDR1 as TSWWSYY and CDR2 as QGS. The CDR3, as DNA: TGTGCTCTTAGGGAACTAGAGATCTGGGTCAACCCACTACTACGGTACTGGGGCCGACTGTACACCGATAAACTCATCTTT. It encodes CALRELEIWVNPLLRYWGRLYTDKLIF.

This clone was seen only a few times. The chain joins TRDV2 to TRDJ1; a possible D gene is TRDD3 (5 bases). CDR3 length: 18 residues. V dropped 0 bases and J dropped 2 bases, with 21 bases sitting between them. Germline V gene data show CDR1 as GEAIGNYY and CDR2 as EKD. The CDR3 spells CACDTLLLSHTGTDKLIF. The DNA of the CDR3 is TGTGCCTGTGACACCCTATTACTGAGCCATACGGGGACCGATAAACTCATCTTT.

This clone is medium-sized in the sample. This likely traces to a read error, being one base from a far larger clone. The V and J genes are TRDV1 and TRDJ1; 9 nucleotides line up with TRDD3. V dropped 2 bases and J dropped 5; count of bases not matched to a gene: 27. Germline assignment: CDR1 TSWWSYY and CDR2 QGS. The CDR3 is 22 residues long. The CDR3 nucleotides read TGTGCTCTTGGGGAAAGTCCTTCCCCCCGTCGGCGGGGGATACCCCGCGGGGATAAACTCATCTTT. Its protein product is CALGESPSPRRRGIPRGDKLIF.

By sample fraction, this clone is medium-sized. The chain has TRDV2 and TRDJ3, with 7 bases fitting TRDD3. CDR3 length equals 18 residues. Germline V CDR1 and CDR2: GEAIGNYY, EKD. With 1 base clipped from V and 2 bases from J, the junction kept 7 bases outside the gene matches. CDR3 sequence reads: CACDTVVGETWDTRQMFF. The CDR3, as DNA: TGTGCCTGTGACACGGTTGTGGGGGAAACCTGGGACACCCGACAGATGTTTTTC.